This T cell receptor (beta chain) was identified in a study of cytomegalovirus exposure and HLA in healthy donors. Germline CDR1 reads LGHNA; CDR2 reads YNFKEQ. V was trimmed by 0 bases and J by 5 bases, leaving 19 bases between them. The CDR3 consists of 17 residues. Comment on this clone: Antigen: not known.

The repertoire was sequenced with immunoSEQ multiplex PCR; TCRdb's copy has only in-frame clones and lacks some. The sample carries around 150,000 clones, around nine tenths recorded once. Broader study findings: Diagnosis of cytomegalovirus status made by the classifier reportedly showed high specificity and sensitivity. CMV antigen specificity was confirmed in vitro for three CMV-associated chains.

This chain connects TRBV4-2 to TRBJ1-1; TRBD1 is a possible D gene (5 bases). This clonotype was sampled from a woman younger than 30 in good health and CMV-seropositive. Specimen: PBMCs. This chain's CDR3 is CASSQDAPVGGETEAFF. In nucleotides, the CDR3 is TGTGCCAGCAGCCAAGATGCCCCCGTTGGAGGGGAAACTGAAGCTTTCTTT.